This T cell receptor beta chain appears in the sequencing data of a study of blood T cells in healthy people across ages. A second PCR, run for 7 to 11 cycles, used a sample-barcoded 5' primer plus a J-beta primer mix. TCRdb reprocessed the 5' RACE reads via MiXCR and lists one record per CDR3 protein. The sample lists 1.5 million to 2 million distinct CDR3 sequences, just under 50% occurring once. V lost 0 bases, J lost 7 bases, and 16 bases lay in between. This CDR3 is built from 14 residues. The germline V gene has CDR1 DFQATT and CDR2 SNEGSKA (reference sequence). The clonotype originates from a woman between 40 and 55 years old in good health. The sequencing input was blood. The chain has TRBV20-1 and TRBJ2-7; either TRBD1 or TRBD2 may supply D (5 bases each). The CDR3 protein is CSARDRDVYNEQYF. Here the CDR3 DNA reads TGCAGTGCTAGAGACCGGGACGTCTACAATGAGCAGTACTTC.